This T cell receptor beta chain is drawn from a study of blood T cell repertoires in COVID-19. The overall study: Both acute and convalescent COVID-19 samples were obtained from the United States, Italy and Spain.

Authors' methods: Amplified reference gene primers provided the basis for estimating nucleated cell counts. This table comes from immunoSEQ multiplex PCR, and its TCRdb copy is limited to in-frame clones, with some not included. D and trimming were read from the DNA, whereas the V and J calls and clone size are those reported in that table. The sample has some 450,000 clones, about nine tenths seen once. CDR3 length equals 13 residues. Germline loops: CDR1 LNHDA, CDR2 SQIVND (reference sequence). The V end was cut by 8 bases, the J end by 3 bases, with 10 bases between. This TCR derives from a woman between 45 and 60 years old with COVID-19, enrolled during active disease. The chain joins TRBV19 to TRBJ2-2; D is ambiguous. Source material: peripheral blood. In DNA form, the CDR3 reads TGTGCCAGTCCTGAGCCGGACACCGGGGAGCTGTTTTTT. Protein: CASPEPDTGELFF.